This T cell receptor (beta chain) was retrieved from a study of blood T cell repertoires in COVID-19. Study as a whole: Acute and convalescent COVID-19 samples came from the United States, Italy and Spain. PBMCs, B-cell-depleted T cells, or T cells provided the cDNA or gDNA that made up the material.

There are 16 residues in the CDR3. In germline, CDR1 is SGHRS, CDR2 YFSETQ. The ends were cut back, 4 bases at V and 5 bases at J, with 21 bases in the middle. Here immunoSEQ multiplex PCR was the method, and the copy in TCRdb shows in-frame clones only, minus some. This sample has more than 35,000 clones, with less than 95% found just once. V is TRBV5-1 and J is TRBJ2-5; D perhaps matches TRBD2 (6 bases). The sequenced sample consisted of peripheral blood. The sequence came from a human donor in a cohort sampled during active COVID-19. Here the CDR3 reads CASSPNAGNNPETQYF. DNA of the CDR3: TGCGCCAGCAGCCCAAATGCGGGGAACAATCCGGAGACCCAGTACTTC.